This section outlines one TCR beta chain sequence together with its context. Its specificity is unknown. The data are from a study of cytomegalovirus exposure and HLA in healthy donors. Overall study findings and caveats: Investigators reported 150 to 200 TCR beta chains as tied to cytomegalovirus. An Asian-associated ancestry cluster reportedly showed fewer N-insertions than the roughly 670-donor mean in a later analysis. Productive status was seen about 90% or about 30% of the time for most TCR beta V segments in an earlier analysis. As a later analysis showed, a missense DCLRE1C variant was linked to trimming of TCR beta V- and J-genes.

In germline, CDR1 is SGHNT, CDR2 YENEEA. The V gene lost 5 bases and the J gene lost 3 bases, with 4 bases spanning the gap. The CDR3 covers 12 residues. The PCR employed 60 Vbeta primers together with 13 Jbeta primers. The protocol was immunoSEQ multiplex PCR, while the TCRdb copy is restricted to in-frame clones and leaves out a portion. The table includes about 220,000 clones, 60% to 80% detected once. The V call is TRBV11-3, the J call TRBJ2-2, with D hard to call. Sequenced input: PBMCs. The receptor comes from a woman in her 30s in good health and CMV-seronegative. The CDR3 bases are TGTGCCAGCAGCCTCCACACCGGGGAGCTGTTTTTT. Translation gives CASSLHTGELFF.